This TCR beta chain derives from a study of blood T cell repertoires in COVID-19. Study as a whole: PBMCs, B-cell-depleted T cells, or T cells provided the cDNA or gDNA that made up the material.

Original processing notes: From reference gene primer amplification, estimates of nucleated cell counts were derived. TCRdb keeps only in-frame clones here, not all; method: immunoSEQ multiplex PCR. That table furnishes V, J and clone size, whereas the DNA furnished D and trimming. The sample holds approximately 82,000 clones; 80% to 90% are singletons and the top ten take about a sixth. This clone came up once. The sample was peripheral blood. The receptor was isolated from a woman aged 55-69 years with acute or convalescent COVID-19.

The CDR3 region is CASSLAGTGSQPQHF. The CDR3 DNA is TGTGCCAGCAGCTTAGCTGGGACTGGGAGTCAGCCCCAGCATTTT. The chain combines TRBV7-8 with TRBJ1-5, with D possibly TRBD1 on 5 matching bases. V lost 0 bases to trimming and J lost 6 bases, with 12 bases between them. The CDR3 contains 15 residues. Germline loops: CDR1 SGHVS, CDR2 FQNEAQ.